The present T cell receptor beta chain was sequenced within a study of early T cells in non-severe SARS-CoV-2 infection. Study-level background: Bulk RNA taken from unsorted whole blood was sequenced, leaving chains unpaired. Study results and caveats: There was a bias toward anti-spike CD8 responses in VDJdb matching, which missed private and CD4 specificities.

Unique molecular identifiers tagged individual cDNA molecules. TCRdb called the 5' RACE reads again in MiXCR, with one record for every CDR3 protein. The sample holds tens of thousands of distinct CDR3 sequences, approximately 13% seen once. The table lists this clonotype with a few counts. Its antigen is not known. Per the germline V gene, CDR1 is MNHEY and CDR2 is SVGAGI. V was trimmed by 3 bases and J by 1 base, leaving 15 bases between them. There are 16 residues in the CDR3. The TCR comes from an adult who was a healthcare worker with PCR-confirmed SARS-CoV-2 infection or an uninfected control (not recorded which). The V and J genes are TRBV6-5 and TRBJ1-1, with D perhaps TRBD1 (6 bases). The sequencing sample was made of whole blood. The CDR3 region has the DNA TGTGCCAGCAGTTATTCGGACAGACTTCCGAACACTGAAGCTTTCTTT. Residues: CASSYSDRLPNTEAFF.